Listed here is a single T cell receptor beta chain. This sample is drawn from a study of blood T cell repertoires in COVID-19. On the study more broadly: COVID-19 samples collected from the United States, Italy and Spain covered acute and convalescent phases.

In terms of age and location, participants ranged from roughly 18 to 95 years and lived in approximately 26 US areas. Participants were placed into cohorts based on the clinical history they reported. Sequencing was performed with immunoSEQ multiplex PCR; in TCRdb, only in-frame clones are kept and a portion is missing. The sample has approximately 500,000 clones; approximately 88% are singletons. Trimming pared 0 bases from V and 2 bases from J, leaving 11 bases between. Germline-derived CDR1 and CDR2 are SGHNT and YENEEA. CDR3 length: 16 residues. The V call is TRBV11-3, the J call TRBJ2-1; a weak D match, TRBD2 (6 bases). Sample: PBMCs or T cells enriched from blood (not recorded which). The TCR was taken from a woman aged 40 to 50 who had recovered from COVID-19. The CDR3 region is CASSLDISGPYNEQFF. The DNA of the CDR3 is TGTGCCAGCAGCTTAGATATTAGCGGCCCCTACAATGAGCAGTTCTTC. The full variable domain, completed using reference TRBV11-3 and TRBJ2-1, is EAGVVQSPRYKIIEKKQPVAFWCNPISGHNTLYWYLQNLGQGPELLIRYENEEAVDDSQLPKDRFSAERLKGVDSTLKIQPAELGDSAVYLCASSLDISGPYNEQFFGPGTRLTVL.